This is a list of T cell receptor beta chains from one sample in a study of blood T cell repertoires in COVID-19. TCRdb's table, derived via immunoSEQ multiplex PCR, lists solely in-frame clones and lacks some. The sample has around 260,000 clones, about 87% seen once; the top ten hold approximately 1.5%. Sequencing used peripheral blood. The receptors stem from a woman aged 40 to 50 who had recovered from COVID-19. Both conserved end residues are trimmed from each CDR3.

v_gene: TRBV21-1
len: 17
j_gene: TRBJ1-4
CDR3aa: ASSKAGGRGAATNEKLF

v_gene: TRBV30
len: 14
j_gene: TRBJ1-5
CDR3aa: AWSVRAGKSNQPQH

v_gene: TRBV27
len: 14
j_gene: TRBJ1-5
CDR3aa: ASSFGQGGINQPQH

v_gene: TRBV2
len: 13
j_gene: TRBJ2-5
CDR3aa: ASRFGAGEQETQY

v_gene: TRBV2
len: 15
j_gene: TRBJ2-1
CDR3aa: ASIQTGRLAGGSEQF

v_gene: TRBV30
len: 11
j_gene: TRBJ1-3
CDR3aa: AWSVSGRNTIY

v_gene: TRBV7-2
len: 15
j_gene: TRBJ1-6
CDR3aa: ASSLNRGSSYNSPLH

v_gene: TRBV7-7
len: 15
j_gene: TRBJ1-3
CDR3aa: ASSLDIGQDAGNTIY

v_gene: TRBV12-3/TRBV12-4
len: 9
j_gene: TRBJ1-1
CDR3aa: ASSFSGGAF

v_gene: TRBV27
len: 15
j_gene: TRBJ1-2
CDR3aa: ASSLRSGGEGDYGYT

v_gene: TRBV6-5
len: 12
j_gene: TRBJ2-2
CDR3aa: ASRWRYYTGELF

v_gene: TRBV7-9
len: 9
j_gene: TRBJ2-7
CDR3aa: ASSDRGEQY

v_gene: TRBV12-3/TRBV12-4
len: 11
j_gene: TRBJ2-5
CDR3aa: ASSFNSKETQY

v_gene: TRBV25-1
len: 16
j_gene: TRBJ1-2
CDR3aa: ASSEGGLAPQRAYGYT

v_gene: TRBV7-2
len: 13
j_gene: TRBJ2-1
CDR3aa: ASSLEGHAYNEQF

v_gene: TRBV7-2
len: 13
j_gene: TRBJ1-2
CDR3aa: ASSVTGGGNYGYT

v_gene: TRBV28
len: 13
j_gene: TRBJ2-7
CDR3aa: ASSPGSTEWREQY

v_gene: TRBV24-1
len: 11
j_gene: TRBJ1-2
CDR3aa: ATSGGHGYGYT

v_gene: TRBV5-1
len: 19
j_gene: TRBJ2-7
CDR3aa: ASSLGTGGASFRGRIHEQY

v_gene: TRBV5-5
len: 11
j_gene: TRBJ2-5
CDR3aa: ASSSDLKETQY

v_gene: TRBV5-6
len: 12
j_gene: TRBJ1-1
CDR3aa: ASSSDRGPTEAF

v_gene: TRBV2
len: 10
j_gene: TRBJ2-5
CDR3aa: AGMATRETQY

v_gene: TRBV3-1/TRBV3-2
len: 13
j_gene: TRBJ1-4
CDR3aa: ASSASTATNEKLF

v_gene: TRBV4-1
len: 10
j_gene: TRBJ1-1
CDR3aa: ASSQRNTEAF

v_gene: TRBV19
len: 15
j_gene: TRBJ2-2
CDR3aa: ASSNGHGTGTTGELF

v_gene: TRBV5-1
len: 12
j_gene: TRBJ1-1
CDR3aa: ASSSQGALNEAF

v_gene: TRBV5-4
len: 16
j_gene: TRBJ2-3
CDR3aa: ASSLSRLRGGLTDTQY

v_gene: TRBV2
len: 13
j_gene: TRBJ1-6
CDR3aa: ASSEGALQNSPLH

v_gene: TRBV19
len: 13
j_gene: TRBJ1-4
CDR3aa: ASSTSGTGYGKLF

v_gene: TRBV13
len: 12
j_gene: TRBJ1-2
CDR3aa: ASSSWTAPYGYT

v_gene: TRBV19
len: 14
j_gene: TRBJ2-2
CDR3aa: ASSPRTGRNTGELF

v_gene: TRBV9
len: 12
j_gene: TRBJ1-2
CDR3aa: ASTFRGANYGYT

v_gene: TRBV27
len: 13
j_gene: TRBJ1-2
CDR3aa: ASSLMATPNYGYT

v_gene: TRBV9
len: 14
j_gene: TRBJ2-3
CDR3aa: ASSSSSRSHTDTQY

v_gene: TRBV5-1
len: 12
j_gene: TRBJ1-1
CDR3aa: ASSFSAGSRVAF

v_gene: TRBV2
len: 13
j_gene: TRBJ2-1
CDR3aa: ASSDRGLGYNEQF

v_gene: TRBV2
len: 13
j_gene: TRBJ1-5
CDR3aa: ASSPRRQGKQPQH

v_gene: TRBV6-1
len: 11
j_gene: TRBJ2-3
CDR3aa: AGGQGFTDTQY

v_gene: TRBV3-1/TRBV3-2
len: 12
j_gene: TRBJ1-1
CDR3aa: ASSQQGVSTEAF

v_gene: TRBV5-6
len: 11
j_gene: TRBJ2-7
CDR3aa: ASSPASVPGQY

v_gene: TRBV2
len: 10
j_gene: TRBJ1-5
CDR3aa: ASDRGTQPQH

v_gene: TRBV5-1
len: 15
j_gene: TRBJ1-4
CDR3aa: ASSGGPLGTGYEKLF

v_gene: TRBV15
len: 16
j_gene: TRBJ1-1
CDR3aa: ATSRDLGTGRVRTEAF

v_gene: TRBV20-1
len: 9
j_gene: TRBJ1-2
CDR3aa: SMSTGDGYT

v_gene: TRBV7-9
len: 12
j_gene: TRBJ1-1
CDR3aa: ASSLRQGGTEAF

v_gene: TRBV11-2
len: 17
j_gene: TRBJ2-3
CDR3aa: ASSSPGQGHIGWTDTQY

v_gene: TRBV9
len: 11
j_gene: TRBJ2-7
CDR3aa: ASSRGTAYEQY

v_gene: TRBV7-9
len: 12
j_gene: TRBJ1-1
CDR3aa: ASSFGGGNTEAF

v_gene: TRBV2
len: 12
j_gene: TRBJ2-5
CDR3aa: ASSAGGARETQY

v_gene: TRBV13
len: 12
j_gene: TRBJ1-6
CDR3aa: ASSLGRLNSPLH

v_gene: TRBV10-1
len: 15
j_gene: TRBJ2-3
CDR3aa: ASSEWGLAGGTDTQY

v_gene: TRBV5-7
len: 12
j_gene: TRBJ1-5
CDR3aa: ASSLVGGARPQH

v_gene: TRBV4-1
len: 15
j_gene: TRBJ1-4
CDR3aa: ASSPDRDPGTNEKLF